This T cell receptor beta chain was sequenced in a study of T cell responses to AZD1222 COVID-19 vaccine. Study-wide context: Whether given at about 4 or about 12 weeks, second doses were pooled.

General study results and limits: The breadth and depth of Spike-specific TCRs increased once two AZD1222 doses had been given. Only a handful of AZD1222 recipients were seropositive at baseline.

There are 13 residues in the CDR3. Between the trimmed V and J ends, which lost 3 bases and 5 bases, there was a span of 11 bases. Germline CDR1 and CDR2: SGHKS and YYEKEE (reference sequence). As for this clone: As yet, its antigen is unknown.

TCRdb's copy holds only in-frame clones and misses some; the assay was immunoSEQ multiplex PCR. The sample consists of roughly 90,000 clones, 65% to 90% of them appearing once. This TCR was recovered from an adult in good health. The rearrangement joins TRBV5-5 to TRBJ1-2; D not certain. The specimen comprised peripheral blood, sampled on day 0 of AZD1222 vaccination. CDR3 sequence reads: CASSSDGTYGYTF. The CDR3 coding sequence is TGTGCCAGCAGCTCGGACGGTACTTATGGCTACACCTTC. Full variable domain (rest looked up from reference TRBV5-5 and TRBJ1-2): DAGVTQSPTHLIKTRGQQVTLRCSPISGHKSVSWYQQVLGQGPQFIFQYYEKEERGRGNFPDRFSARQFPNYSSELNVNALLLGDSALYLCASSSDGTYGYTFGSGTRLTVV.